The entry that follows covers one TCR beta chain sequence. What it binds is not known. This specimen belongs to a study of OX40 agonist ivuxolimab in advanced cancers. Study results and limitations: Compared with CD4+, CD8+ T cells on average had more expanded clones.

Germline V lookup: CDR1 MDHEN, CDR2 SYDVKM. The V end lost 8 bases, the J end lost 8 bases, and 21 bases lay between the germline ends. This CDR3 comprises 14 residues. Data came from immunoSEQ multiplex PCR; TCRdb stores just in-frame clones and leaves some out. The table has 66,000 or so clones, about nine tenths seen once. V gene TRBV28 combines with J gene TRBJ1-2, with D unclear. This specimen was CD4+ or CD8+ T cells sorted from blood, taken in a trial of the OX40 agonist ivuxolimab. The receptor comes from an adult with an advanced solid tumor such as melanoma, head and neck, liver or kidney cancer. The CDR3 here is CASSFTRGSGGYTF. In DNA form, the CDR3 reads TGTGCCAGCTCGTTTACCCGGGGTTCGGGGGGCTACACCTTC.